This T cell receptor (beta chain) derives from a study of blood T cells in healthy people across ages (dated by TCRdb to about 2015). Some background on the complete study: In model experiments, template switching captured roughly one uniquely barcoded TCR beta cDNA molecule for every two T cells. For two donors (one aged 18 to 30 and one aged 80 or older), the study analyzed two additional independent replicas of 1 million unique cDNA reads from the same blood draw. Donors of different ages were randomly distributed across sequencing lanes to avoid experimental bias. The study measured age-related changes in TCR beta repertoire diversity using deep sequencing normalized with unique cDNA molecular identifiers. Donors were grouped into four age groups: young (average approximately 15 years), middle-aged (39), aged (62) and long-lived (over 80). Study-level results and caveats: The CMV infection status of donors was not known, potentially confounding age-related changes in expanded clonotypes. Compared with the aged group, the long-lived group had more naive CD4+ T cells, fewer expanded clones and increased TCR diversity, suggesting age selection. Estimates of total diversity from one million sequenced T cells were regarded as lower bounds and underestimates. Observed TCR beta diversity per million T cells fell roughly linearly with age, and a significant reduction was already apparent by age about 36. Observed TCR beta diversity correlated strongly with the percentage of naive T cells measured by flow cytometry. Conclusive comparison of naive and antigen-experienced compartments was prevented by the profiling of bulk unsorted PBMCs.

Systemically healthy Caucasian individuals from Russia, around 39 in total and aged about 6 to 90 years, were included as donors. Each donor gave 9.5 to 10 milliliters of peripheral blood, drawn into EDTA-treated Vacutainer tubes. Ficoll-Paque density-gradient centrifugation was used to isolate PBMCs, with at least 7 million obtained per sample. Trizol reagent was used to extract total RNA from the PBMCs, yielding at least 5.5 micrograms per sample. The percentages of naive CD45RAhigh/CD27high T cells were determined by flow cytometry on a PBMC aliquot from every donor. This clonotype was observed a few times. This receptor's antigen is unknown. No qualities accompany the bases; no much larger clone lies one base away. The library was produced with 5' RACE. Sequencer: Illumina HiSeq 2500. A second roughly 6 to 12 cycle PCR used a sample-barcoded 5' primer and a J-beta primer mix. A template-switch 5' adaptor carrying 12 random nucleotides introduced a unique molecular identifier onto each TCR beta cDNA molecule. Each sample yielded at least 3 million CDR3-containing paired-end reads. First-strand cDNA was synthesized from all RNA with the Mint cDNA synthesis kit, primed by a TRBC-specific oligonucleotide. Following uracil-DNA glycosylase treatment, all cDNA underwent a first 18-cycle PCR with the universal primers M1SS and BC2_uni_R. The published analysis was carried out like this. Each sample was normalized by randomly selecting 1 million high-quality reads, each carrying a distinct molecular identifier. Instead of being binned into consensus sequences, reads with shared molecular identifiers were discarded. MiTCR, with a Q25 quality threshold and the strictest error-elimination algorithm, was used for CDR3 identification, clonotype clustering and error correction. A nonparametric unseen species model with Euler transformation was used to estimate a lower bound on total TCR beta diversity. TCRdb reanalyzed the raw reads on its own, using fastp at Q25 for trimming and MiXCR for clone calling, and kept in-frame beta chains. All rows with the same CDR3 protein become a single entry with the most common DNA and genes. The V and J calls shown here were made by TCRdb, not taken from the authors' results. The sample table lists around 1.7 million distinct CDR3 sequences, 28% of them with a count of one. Of the sample, about 8% falls within the top ten clones.

Counted from cysteine to phenylalanine, this CDR3 has 12 amino acids. Only CDR3 DNA is held: 36 bases, read in frame from base 1. As encoded in the germline V gene, CDR1 is SQVTM while CDR2 is ANQGSEA. Compared with germline, V lacks 6 bases and J lacks 4 bases; bases without a gene match: 4. The sequenced material came from blood. The TCR was taken from a woman aged 25 to 39 in good health. Here the chain combines TRBV29-1 and TRBJ2-7; TRBD1 aligns with 9 central bases. The CDR3 protein is CSVDGTGYEQYF. The sequenced DNA: TGCAGCGTAGACGGGACAGGGTACGAGCAGTACTTC.